The clone carrying this T cell receptor beta chain was picked up a small number of times. The data derive from a study of blood T cell repertoires in COVID-19. At the level of the study: Acute-phase and convalescent COVID-19 samples originated in the United States, Italy and Spain. T cells, B-cell-depleted T cells, or PBMCs supplied cDNA or gDNA.

TCRdb's table, derived via immunoSEQ multiplex PCR, lists solely in-frame clones and lacks some. The sample lists around 20,000 clones, approximately 81% occurring once. Germline loops: CDR1 SGDLS, CDR2 YYNGEE. CDR3 length: 16 residues. V was pared by 0 bases and J by 7 bases, with 19 bases between. The rearrangement joins TRBV9 to TRBJ1-2; tentatively, D is TRBD1 (5 bases). The specimen was peripheral blood. This receptor was taken from a human donor with active COVID-19. The donor label of this sample is uncertain. DNA for the CDR3: TGTGCCAGCAGCGTAGTCCCGGGGGGGGTATCTTCTGGCTACACCTTC. Encoded protein: CASSVVPGGVSSGYTF.